These 15 T cell receptor beta chains were sequenced from one sample in a study of shared clonotypes between healthy human individuals. Measured with immunoSEQ multiplex PCR; TCRdb has only the in-frame clones, and not every one. Found here are 2 million to 2.5 million clones, just under 95% of them singletons; the top ten hold roughly 1%. The naive CD8 fraction comprised CD45RO-negative cells positively selected for CCR7 and excluded terminally differentiated effector memory CD45RA+ cells. The sequenced sample was naive CD8+ T cells sorted from blood. Source of these receptors: a man in his late teens or twenties in good health.

The rearrangement links TRBV5-4 to TRBJ2-3, with D unclear. Germline V lookup: CDR1 SGHNT, CDR2 YYREEE (reference sequence). V lost 0 bases to trimming and J lost 1 base, with 9 bases between them. The CDR3 is made up of 15 amino acids. The CDR3 spells CASSLGTERTDTQYF. The CDR3, as DNA: TGTGCCAGCAGCTTGGGAACTGAACGCACAGATACGCAGTATTTT.

The chain recombines TRBV6-5 with TRBJ2-1, with D perhaps being TRBD1 or TRBD2 (5 bases each). With 4 bases removed from V and 7 bases from J, the gap between germline ends came to 20 bases. Germline loops: CDR1 MNHEY, CDR2 SVGAGI. CDR3 length: 16 amino acids. The CDR3 loop reads CASSSPWDRHENEQFF. DNA for the CDR3: TGTGCCAGCAGTTCCCCCTGGGACCGCCACGAAAATGAGCAGTTCTTC.

CDR3 nucleotides: TGTGCCAGCAGCTGGGACCCCTTTATGGACACTGAAGCTTTCTTT. Encoded protein: CASSWDPFMDTEAFF. This chain links TRBV6-6 with TRBJ1-1; D might be TRBD1 (5 bases). The germline V and J ends were trimmed by 6 bases and 3 bases, with 17 bases remaining between them. This CDR3 spans 15 amino acids. CDR1 is MNHNY, CDR2 SVGAGI, per germline (reference sequence).

On this clone: The same CDR3 also results from other DNA sequences found in this sample. V usage is TRBV11-3 and J usage is TRBJ2-7; either TRBD1 or TRBD2 may supply D (5 bases each). Trimming took 1 base from V and 3 from J, leaving 7 bases between them. Germline V lookup: CDR1 SGHNT, CDR2 YENEEA. The CDR3 is 13 residues long. The CDR3 loop reads CASSLGGGYEQYF. The CDR3 coding sequence is TGTGCCAGCAGCTTAGGTGGGGGCTACGAGCAGTACTTC.

The chain recombines TRBV27 with TRBJ2-1; 7 bases fit TRBD2. CDR1 is MNHEY and CDR2 is SMNVEV in the germline V gene (reference sequence). The J segment lost 2 bases and the V segment lost 2 bases, leaving 3 bases of the junction unmatched. The CDR3 length is 15 residues. As DNA, the CDR3 is TGTGCCAGCAGTTTAGGGAGGGACCCCTACAATGAGCAGTTCTTC. Translation: CASSLGRDPYNEQFF.

The chain carries TRBV6-5 and TRBJ1-2, with D maybe TRBD1 (5 bases). Germline V gives CDR1 MNHEY, CDR2 SVGAGI. This CDR3 spans 13 amino acids. Trimming removed 5 bases from V and 5 bases from J, with 12 bases in between. CDR3 DNA: TGTGCCAGCAGTGACGACAGCGAGTATGGCTACACCTTC. Residues: CASSDDSEYGYTF.

The chain links TRBV4-3 to TRBJ1-2; TRBD1 agrees at 11 bases. The CDR3 covers 18 residues. V lost 0 bases and J lost 8; bases outside the gene matches: 14. Germline V gives CDR1 LGHNA, CDR2 YSLEER. The CDR3 nucleotides are TGCGCCAGCAGCCAAGATGGGACAGGGGGTGTCTTAACTATGGGCTACACCTTC. This gives the protein CASSQDGTGGVLTMGYTF.

V gene TRBV5-1 combines with J gene TRBJ2-7; 8 bases agree with TRBD1. This CDR3 comprises 15 residues. Germline V gene lookup returns CDR1 SGHRS and CDR2 YFSETQ. With V trimmed by 4 bases and J by 2 bases, 8 bases remained unmatched. For the CDR3, the DNA is TGCGCCAGCAGCATCCACACGACAGGGGCCTACGAGCAGTACTTC. Translation: CASSIHTTGAYEQYF.

The J gene is TRBJ1-5, the V gene TRBV27, with 8 bases matching TRBD1. From germline, CDR1 is MNHEY and CDR2 SMNVEV (reference sequence). The V gene end was trimmed by 5 bases and the J gene end by 6 bases; junction bases not matched to a gene: 12. The CDR3 totals 16 residues. The chain's CDR3 is CASSPSTGERSQPQHF. The CDR3 DNA reads as TGTGCCAGCAGTCCCTCGACAGGGGAAAGGTCTCAGCCCCAGCATTTT.

The genes are TRBV4-3 and TRBJ2-2; maybe TRBD1 (6 bases). From germline, CDR1 is LGHNA and CDR2 YSLEER. The CDR3 extends over 15 amino acids. V was pared by 4 bases and J by 5 bases, with 14 bases between. The CDR3 sequence: CASSPLRGGTGELFF. CDR3 sequence (DNA): TGCGCCAGCAGCCCTCTTCGAGGGGGAACCGGGGAGCTGTTTTTT.

V usage is TRBV6-5 and J usage is TRBJ2-1, with TRBD2 identical over 8 bases. CDR3 length: 15 amino acids. Germline lookup yields CDR1 MNHEY and CDR2 SVGAGI. J lost 4 bases, V lost 6 bases, and 8 bases had no gene match. The CDR3 loop reads CASRPSTGGYNEQFF. The CDR3, as DNA: TGTGCCAGCAGACCCTCCACGGGGGGGTACAATGAGCAGTTCTTC.

The gene calls are TRBV7-9 and TRBJ2-3, with D tentatively TRBD1 (7 bases). V was shortened by 4 bases and J by 8 bases, with 10 bases between the two germline ends. CDR3 length equals 12 residues. The germline CDR1 and CDR2 sequences are SEHNR and FQNEAQ (reference sequence). CDR3 protein: CASSSQGGTQYF. The CDR3 coding sequence is TGTGCCAGCAGCTCGCAGGGGGGTACGCAGTATTTT.

The rearrangement uses TRBV7-9 and TRBJ2-7; D possibly corresponds to TRBD1 (5 bases). The CDR3 extends over 13 amino acids. CDR1 is SEHNR and CDR2 is FQNEAQ in the germline V gene (reference sequence). The V end was cut by 10 bases, the J end by 3 bases, with 16 bases between. In DNA form, the CDR3 reads TGTGCCACCCGATCAGGGAAAAACTACGAGCAGTACTTC. This translates into CATRSGKNYEQYF.

The gene calls are TRBV6-1 and TRBJ2-1; D is ambiguous. The germline V gene encodes CDR1 MNHNS and CDR2 SASEGT. The CDR3 sequence is 11 residues long. V lost 6 bases and J 2 bases, leaving 2 bases between the germline ends. The CDR3 bases are TGTGCCAGCAGGACCTACAATGAGCAGTTCTTC. Protein product: CASRTYNEQFF.

The rearrangement joins TRBV4-1 to TRBJ2-7; 7 bases align to TRBD2. Per germline, CDR1 MGHRA and CDR2 YSYEKL. The CDR3 has 15 residues. V was pared by 1 base and J by 3 bases, with 6 bases of the junction left unmatched. The CDR3 nucleotides are TGCGCCAGCAGCCAAGTTGCGGGAGTGGGCTACGAGCAGTACTTC. Translation: CASSQVAGVGYEQYF.